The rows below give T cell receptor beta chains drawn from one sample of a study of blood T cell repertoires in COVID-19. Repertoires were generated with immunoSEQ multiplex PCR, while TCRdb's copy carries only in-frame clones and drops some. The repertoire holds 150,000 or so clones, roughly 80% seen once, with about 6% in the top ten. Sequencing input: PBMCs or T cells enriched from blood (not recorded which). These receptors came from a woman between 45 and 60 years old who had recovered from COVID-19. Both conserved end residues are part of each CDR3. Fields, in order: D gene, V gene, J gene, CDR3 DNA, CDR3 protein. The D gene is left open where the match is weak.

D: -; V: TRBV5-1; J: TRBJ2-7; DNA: TGCGCCAGCAGCTTGGGAGGGGGACAGCAGTACTTC; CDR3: CASSLGGGQQYF
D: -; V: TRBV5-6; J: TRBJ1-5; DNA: TGTGCCAGCAGCTTGGGACCGGGACTTAGCAATCAGCCCCAGCATTTT; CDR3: CASSLGPGLSNQPQHF
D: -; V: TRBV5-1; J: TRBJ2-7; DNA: TGCGCCAGCAGCTCGGGGAACCAAGGGGGCTACGAGCAGTACTTC; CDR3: CASSSGNQGGYEQYF
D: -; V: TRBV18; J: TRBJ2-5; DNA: TGTGCCAGCTCACCACCGTCGAGAGAAGAGACCCAGTACTTC; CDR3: CASSPPSREETQYF
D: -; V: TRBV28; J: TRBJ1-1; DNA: TGTGCCAGCAGGGAGACAGGAGCGCTCCCTTTCTTT; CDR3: CASRETGALPFF
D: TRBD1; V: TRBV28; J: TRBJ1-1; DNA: TGTGCCAGCAGTTTTCTTGCAGGGGGCACTGAAGCTTTCTTT; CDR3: CASSFLAGGTEAFF
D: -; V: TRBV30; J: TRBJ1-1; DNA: TGTGCCTGGAGTGGAGGGGGCACTGAAGCTTTCTTT; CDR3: CAWSGGGTEAFF
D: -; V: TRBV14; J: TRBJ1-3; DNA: TGTGCCAGCAGCCGAAACAGGGCGAGCTCTGGAAACACCATATATTTT; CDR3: CASSRNRASSGNTIYF
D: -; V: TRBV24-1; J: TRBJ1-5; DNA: TGTGCCACCAGTGACCACAGGGCTTCTCAGCCCCAGCATTTT; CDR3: CATSDHRASQPQHF
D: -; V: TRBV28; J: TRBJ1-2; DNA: TGTGCCAGCAGTTACGGGTTAAACGGCTACACCTTC; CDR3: CASSYGLNGYTF